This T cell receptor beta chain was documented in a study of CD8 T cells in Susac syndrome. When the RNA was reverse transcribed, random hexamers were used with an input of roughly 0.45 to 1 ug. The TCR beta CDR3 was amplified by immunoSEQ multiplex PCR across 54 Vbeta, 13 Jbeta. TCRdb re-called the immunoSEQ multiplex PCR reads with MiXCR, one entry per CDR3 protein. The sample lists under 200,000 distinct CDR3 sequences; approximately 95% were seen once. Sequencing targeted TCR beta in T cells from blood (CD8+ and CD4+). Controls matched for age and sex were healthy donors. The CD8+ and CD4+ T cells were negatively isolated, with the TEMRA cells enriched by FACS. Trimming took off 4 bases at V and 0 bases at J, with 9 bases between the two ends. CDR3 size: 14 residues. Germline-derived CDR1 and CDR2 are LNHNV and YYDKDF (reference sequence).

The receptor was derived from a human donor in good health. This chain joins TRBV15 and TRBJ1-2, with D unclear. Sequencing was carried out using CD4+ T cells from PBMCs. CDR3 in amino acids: CATSTPFPNYGYTF. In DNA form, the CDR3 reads TGTGCCACCAGCACACCCTTCCCTAACTATGGCTACACCTTC.